The 23 T cell receptor beta chains below were found in one sample sequenced in a study of T cell repertoires in cytomegalovirus infection. TCRdb called the reads again in MiXCR, with one record for every CDR3 protein. The sample consists of a few hundred thousand distinct CDR3 sequences, around 15% of them appearing once. Material for sequencing was CD8+ T cells from PBMCs. These receptors all come from a human donor in good health (CMV status not recorded). Some clones in this sample may be carry-over from other donors' samples.

This clonotype was seen only a few times. The chain links TRBV11-2 to TRBJ2-7, with 7 bases fitting TRBD2. Trimming at V came to 1 base and at J to 1 base, leaving 7 bases not matched to a gene. CDR1 SGHAT and CDR2 FQNNGV come from the germline V gene. The CDR3 is made up of 16 amino acids. CDR3 loop: CASSLAPSGESYEQYF. Written as DNA, the CDR3 is TGTGCCAGCAGCTTAGCCCCCAGCGGGGAGTCCTACGAGCAGTACTTC.

This clonotype occurred many times. The chain couples TRBV12-3 or TRBV12-4 to TRBJ2-7, with D perhaps matching TRBD1 or TRBD2 (6 bases each). Trimming shortened V by 3 bases and J by 5 bases, and 14 bases separated the two germline ends. The CDR3 covers 14 residues. CDR3 region: CASSLTGGGDEQYF. As DNA, the CDR3 is TGTGCCAGCAGTTTGACCGGGGGCGGGGACGAGCAGTACTTC.

The rearrangement uses TRBV12-3 or TRBV12-4 and TRBJ2-3, with D perhaps given as TRBD1 or TRBD2 (5 bases each). Trimming removed 1 base at V and 3 bases at J, with 11 bases between. The CDR3 contains 15 residues. The CDR3 DNA reads as TGTGCCAGCAGTTTAGTGGGACCGGGGACAGATACGCAGTATTTT. Protein: CASSLVGPGTDTQYF.

This clonotype was counted many times. The chain is built from TRBV7-2 and TRBJ2-7; 7 bases agree with TRBD1. V was clipped by 5 bases and J by 3 bases; unmatched bases: 13. The germline V gene encodes CDR1 SGHTA and CDR2 FQGNSA. CDR3 length equals 16 residues. Here the CDR3 DNA reads TGTGCCAGCAGCACCAATGAGGGGGCCCTGAACTACGAGCAGTACTTC. Encoded protein: CASSTNEGALNYEQYF.

In the case of this clonotype: At one of its ends the junction is not consistent with the germline gene, which may arise from a read error. The chain joins TRBV7-6 to TRBJ2-7; the D gene could be TRBD1 or TRBD2 (5 bases each). Germline V gives CDR1 SGHVS, CDR2 FNYEAQ. The CDR3 is 13 amino acids. The CDR3 sequence is CASSPPGRYGQYF. Written as DNA, the CDR3 is TGTGCCAGCAGCCCGCCGGGGCGCTACGGGCAGTACTTC.

This clonotype was seen ten or more times. The CDR3: CASSWYIAGAVDTQYF. The DNA for the CDR3 is TGTGCCAGCAGCTGGTACATAGCGGGGGCAGTAGATACGCAGTATTTT. This rearrangement joins TRBV7-8 to TRBJ2-3, with 9 bases lining up with TRBD2. Per the germline V gene, CDR1 is SGHVS and CDR2 is FQNEAQ. J was trimmed by 5 bases and V by 4 bases; bases with no gene match: 10. The CDR3 totals 16 residues.

This clonotype appeared a few times. This chain links TRBV29-1 with TRBJ1-2; a weak D match, TRBD1 (5 bases). CDR3 length: 12 residues. CDR1 SQVTM and CDR2 ANQGSEA come from the germline V gene. V lost 3 bases, J lost 4 bases, and 9 bases lay in between. The DNA of the CDR3 is TGCAGCGTTGATGAGGGGATCTATGGCTACACCTTC. The encoded protein is CSVDEGIYGYTF.

At least ten counts were recorded for this clonotype. The V call is TRBV20-1, the J call TRBJ2-2; 13 bases fit TRBD2. V lost 1 base to trimming and J lost 0 bases; unmatched junction nucleotides: 5. This CDR3 spans 18 amino acids. Germline V CDR1 and CDR2: DFQATT, SNEGSKA (reference sequence). The CDR3 loop is CSARAVTSGGTNTGELFF. The DNA of the CDR3 is TGCAGTGCTAGAGCCGTGACTAGCGGGGGGACGAACACCGGGGAGCTGTTTTTT.

This chain uses TRBV25-1 with TRBJ1-6; 7 nucleotides align to TRBD1. CDR1 MGHDK and CDR2 SYGVNS come from the germline V gene. This CDR3 contains 16 residues. V dropped 4 bases and J dropped 13; count of bases not matched to a gene: 16. CDR3 sequence: CASSASRGTASNPLHF. The CDR3 region has the DNA TGTGCCAGCAGTGCGTCTCGGGGGACAGCCTCCAATCCCCTCCACTTT.

V and J are TRBV3-1 and TRBJ1-6; TRBD1 is a possible D gene (6 bases). Trimming removed 0 bases from V and 10 bases from J, with 13 bases in between. Germline V gives CDR1 LGHDT, CDR2 YNNKEL (reference sequence). The CDR3 runs 15 residues. Here the CDR3 reads CASSQDPGAGSPLHF. The CDR3 bases are TGTGCCAGCAGCCAAGACCCGGGGGCTGGATCACCCCTCCACTTT.

This clonotype occurred many times. V is TRBV7-8 and J is TRBJ2-7; 12 nucleotides match TRBD2. CDR3 length: 15 residues. The V and J ends lost 3 bases and 5 bases, in that order; junction bases with no gene match: 5. The germline CDR1 and CDR2 sequences are SGHVS and FQNEAQ. The DNA of the CDR3 is TGTGCCAGCAGCTTGACTAGCGGGGGCCAACACGAGCAGTACTTC. It translates to CASSLTSGGQHEQYF.

This clonotype was seen ten or more times. The gene calls are TRBV6-2 or TRBV6-3 and TRBJ1-4, with unresolved D. The CDR3 is 15 amino acids. V lost 7 bases and J lost 0, with 12 bases in between. Germline values: CDR1 MNHEY, CDR2 SVGEGT. This chain's CDR3 is CASNHRHATNEKLFF. The CDR3 nucleotides read TGTGCCAGCAATCACCGACACGCAACTAATGAAAAACTGTTTTTT.

This clonotype was recorded at least ten times. This rearrangement joins TRBV12-3 or TRBV12-4 to TRBJ1-1; 8 bases agree with TRBD1. V was clipped by 6 bases and J by 3 bases; unmatched bases: 9. This CDR3 is built from 15 residues. The DNA for the CDR3 is TGTGCCAGCAGCAACTCAGGGGGCGGGTACACTGAAGCTTTCTTT. Translated: CASSNSGGGYTEAFF.

The chain carries TRBV7-8 and TRBJ2-7; TRBD2 matches at 9 bases. The CDR3 is made up of 16 amino acids. Losses at the gene ends were 1 base for V and 3 bases for J; bases not matched to a gene: 7. Germline values: CDR1 SGHVS, CDR2 FQNEAQ. The CDR3 DNA sequence: TGTGCCAGCAGCTTAGAGTGGTCTAGCGGGGTCTACGAGCAGTACTTC. Its translation: CASSLEWSSGVYEQYF.

This clonotype has ten or more counts. The V call is TRBV7-2, the J call TRBJ1-6; tentatively, D is TRBD1 (6 bases). V gave up 5 bases and J gave up 5 bases, with 13 bases separating them. The CDR3 is made up of 15 amino acids. Germline values: CDR1 SGHTA, CDR2 FQGNSA. The DNA of the CDR3 is TGTGCCAGCAGCCCCGCCCGGACAGATAATTCACCCCTCCACTTT. Its translation: CASSPARTDNSPLHF.

This clonotype was seen more than once but under ten times. The chain is built from TRBV19 and TRBJ2-1, with TRBD1 as a possible D gene (6 bases). V lost 3 bases, J lost 8 bases, and 14 bases lay in between. Germline lookup yields CDR1 LNHDA and CDR2 SQIVND (reference sequence). This CDR3 is built from 14 residues. Here the CDR3 DNA reads TGTGCCAGTAGTATCTGGACAGATAGCGATGAGCAGTTCTTC. Translated, it gives CASSIWTDSDEQFF.

In this sample, this clonotype turned up a few times. V usage is TRBV19 and J usage is TRBJ2-7; 10 positions match TRBD2. Trimming took 5 bases from V and 3 from J; bases not matched to a gene: 22. CDR3 length: 20 amino acids. Germline loops: CDR1 LNHDA, CDR2 SQIVND (reference sequence). CDR3 coding DNA: TGTGCCAGTAGTTATGGGAATCGGGCTAGCGGGGGACCGACATACTACGAGCAGTACTTC. It specifies CASSYGNRASGGPTYYEQYF.

This clonotype has only a few counts. The V gene is TRBV6-2 or TRBV6-3, the J gene TRBJ2-7; D might be TRBD1 or TRBD2, each matching 5 bases. Between the trimmed V and J ends, which lost 5 bases and 1 base, there was a span of 12 bases. CDR1 is MNHEY and CDR2 is SVGEGT in the germline V gene. The CDR3 runs to 14 residues. CDR3 region: CASSLWGSSYEQYF. CDR3 nucleotides: TGTGCCAGCAGTCTTTGGGGGTCATCCTACGAGCAGTACTTC.

A remark on this clonotype: A much larger clone differs by one base, so this may be a read error. The chain is built from TRBV7-3 and TRBJ1-2, with D uncertain. Trimming cost V 1 base and J 5 bases, with 14 bases left between them. The germline CDR1 and CDR2 sequences are SGHTA and FQGTGA. CDR3 length: 15 residues. The DNA for the CDR3 is TGTGCCAGCAGCTTAAGTCCAGGTCTCAGTTATGGCTACACCTTC. Its translation: CASSLSPGLSYGYTF.

This clonotype was seen ten or more times. The V call is TRBV19, the J call TRBJ2-5; the match to TRBD1 covers 9 bases. With V trimmed by 4 bases and J by 5 bases, 5 bases remained unmatched. In germline, CDR1 is LNHDA, CDR2 SQIVND (reference sequence). The CDR3 covers 14 residues. The CDR3 sequence is CASSTTGGHETQYF. DNA of the CDR3: TGTGCCAGTAGTACTACAGGGGGCCACGAGACCCAGTACTTC.

In its sample, this clonotype was seen a few times. The chain links TRBV20-1 to TRBJ2-7, with D perhaps matching TRBD1 (5 bases). The CDR3 totals 14 residues. Trimming stripped 5 bases from V and 1 base from J, with 15 bases between. Per germline, CDR1 DFQATT and CDR2 SNEGSKA (reference sequence). The CDR3, as DNA: TGCAGTGCTGGGCAGGGCCATCCTTCCTACGAGCAGTACTTC. It codes for CSAGQGHPSYEQYF.

Concerning this clonotype itself: This may stem from a read error, because a much larger clone lies one nucleotide away. The rearrangement joins TRBV7-9 to TRBJ1-1; tentatively, D is TRBD1 (5 bases). This CDR3 contains 15 residues. Germline CDR1 is SEHNR and CDR2 is FQNEAQ (reference sequence). CDR3 coding DNA: TGTGCCAGCAGCTTGGGACCGACCAGCGCCACTGAAGTTTTCTTT. Its translation is CASSLGPTSATEVFF.

Remarks on this clonotype: The junction and the germline gene differ at one end; a read error may be behind it. The genes are TRBV7-9 and TRBJ1-3; TRBD1 is a possible D gene (6 bases). The CDR3 runs to 15 residues. CDR1 and CDR2 (germline): SEHNR, FQNEAQ (reference sequence). CDR3 amino acids: CACSLVTGSGNTIYF. In DNA form, the CDR3 reads TGTGCCTGCAGCTTAGTGACAGGCTCTGGAAACACCATATATTTT.